This T cell receptor beta chain was obtained from a study of spatial heterogeneity in lung cancer. Across the whole study: Counts of TCR transcripts in tumor regions tracked strongly with a T cell module score that came from matched bulk RNA-seq. Study results and limitations: Tracking of tumor mutation counts was seen in expanded intratumoral alpha and beta TCR counts. The numbers of ubiquitous and regional expanded TCRs correlated with ubiquitous and regional nonsynonymous mutations, respectively.

The time point was: sample taken at primary tumor resection. As to this clonotype: Its target is unknown.

Every TCR cDNA molecule bore its own unique molecular identifier. A single record per CDR3 protein comes from TCRdb applying MiXCR to the 5' RACE reads. Among about 4,900 distinct CDR3 sequences, roughly 31% were seen once, and the ten largest hold nearly 15%. This TCR was recovered from a male donor with early-stage non-small cell lung cancer. This specimen consisted of lung tumor tissue, obtained at surgery.

CDR3 bases: TGTGCAACCACGCCGACAGGGGTGTCCTACAATGAGCAGTTCTTC. This sequence encodes CATTPTGVSYNEQFF. The rearrangement uses TRBV7-2 and TRBJ2-1, with 8 nucleotides matching TRBD1. Germline CDR1 reads SGHTA; CDR2 reads FQGNSA. This CDR3 has 15 residues.